The clone carrying this T cell receptor beta chain was seen more than once but under ten times. The antigen remains undetermined. This specimen comes from a study of identical twins. General study results and limits: Fewer insertions were carried by abundant cord blood beta clonotypes, but none was seen in memory repertoires.

Via MiXCR, TCRdb re-called the 5' RACE reads, giving one row per CDR3 protein. Among hundreds of thousands of distinct CDR3 sequences listed, 7% to 7.5% were seen once. The ends were cut back, 5 bases at V and 6 bases at J, with 17 bases in the middle. CDR1 and CDR2 from the germline V gene are MNHNS and SASEGT. CDR3 length: 15 residues. A further study also used this sample, focusing on yellow fever vaccine responses in identical twins.

This TCR derives from a woman under 30 in good health. The specimen sequenced was PBMCs. This chain links TRBV6-1 with TRBJ1-5, with a tentative D call TRBD1 (6 bases). CDR3 DNA sequence: TGTGCCAGCAGTAGAAGGGACACAAGCGGTCAGCCCCAGCATTTT. Its protein product is CASSRRDTSGQPQHF.